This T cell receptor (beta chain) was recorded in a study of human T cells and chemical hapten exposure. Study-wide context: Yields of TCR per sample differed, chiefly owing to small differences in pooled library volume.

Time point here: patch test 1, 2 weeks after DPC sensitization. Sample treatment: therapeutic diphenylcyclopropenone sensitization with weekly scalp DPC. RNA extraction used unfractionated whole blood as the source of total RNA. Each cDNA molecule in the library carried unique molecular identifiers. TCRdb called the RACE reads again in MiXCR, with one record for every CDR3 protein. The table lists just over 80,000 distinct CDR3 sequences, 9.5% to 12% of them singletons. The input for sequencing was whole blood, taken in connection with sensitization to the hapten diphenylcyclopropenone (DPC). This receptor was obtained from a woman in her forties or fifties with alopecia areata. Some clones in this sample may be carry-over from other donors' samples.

CDR3 protein: CASSPNGQGGEKLFF. CDR3 sequence (DNA): TGTGCCAGCTCACCAAACGGACAGGGTGGGGAAAAACTGTTTTTT. V is TRBV18 and J is TRBJ1-4; 8 bases align to TRBD1. The CDR3 has 15 amino acids. Trimming removed 2 bases from V and 8 bases from J; junction bases left unmatched: 7. In germline, CDR1 is KGHSH, CDR2 LQKENI.